One sample yielded the 2 T cell receptor beta chains listed below, sequenced in a study of Graves' ophthalmopathy and Graves' hyperthyroidism. Amplification of TCR beta CDR3 regions used RNA transcripts. In the first round, RT-PCR was carried out with HTBI primers, and a multiplex PCR formed the second round. TCRdb reprocessed the multiplex PCR reads via MiXCR and lists one record per CDR3 protein. The sample holds around 520,000 distinct CDR3 sequences, approximately 35% seen once. Input material: peripheral blood or thyroid tissue (not recorded which). These receptors were collected from an adult man with Graves' hyperthyroidism.

A remark on this clonotype: This may stem from a read error, because a much larger clone lies one nucleotide away. CDR3 bases: TGTGCCAGCAGCTTAGTCATAAGAACAAAAGACTCCGAGCAGTACTTC. The encoded protein is CASSLVIRTKDSEQYF. The genes are TRBV7-2 and TRBJ2-7, with D unresolved. V was trimmed by 1 base and J by 6 bases, leaving 19 bases between them. Germline V gene lookup returns CDR1 SGHTA and CDR2 FQGNSA. This CDR3 comprises 16 residues.

The J gene is TRBJ2-7, the V gene TRBV20-1; 7 bases are a match to TRBD2. Germline V gene sequence: CDR1 DFQATT, CDR2 SNEGSKA (reference sequence). The CDR3 runs to 15 residues. The V and J ends lost 3 bases and 2 bases, in that order; junction bases with no gene match: 10. This CDR3 is CSARRGGGGTYEQYF. CDR3 DNA sequence: TGCAGTGCTAGGCGGGGTGGGGGGGGAACCTACGAGCAGTACTTC.